Given below is one TCR beta chain in context. What it binds is unknown. This sample was included in a study of T cell repertoires in cytomegalovirus infection. This CDR3 spans 15 amino acids. Germline V lookup: CDR1 SGHVS, CDR2 FQNEAQ. V was pared by 6 bases and J by 4 bases, with 10 bases of the junction left unmatched. A single record per CDR3 protein comes from TCRdb applying MiXCR to the reads. The repertoire holds hundreds of thousands of distinct CDR3 sequences, with around 29% as singletons. The sequencing used cultured PBMCs, collected from culture after CMV antigen stimulation. The chain recombines TRBV7-8 with TRBJ2-7, with TRBD1 matching 9 bases. The receptor was derived from a human donor in good health (CMV status not recorded). Some clones in this sample may be carry-over from other donors' samples. The CDR3 region is CASRLTRTGEYEQYF. The CDR3 DNA is TGTGCCAGCAGGCTAACCCGGACAGGGGAATACGAGCAGTACTTC. The variable domain in full, completed from reference TRBV7-8 and TRBJ2-7, reads GAGVSQSPRYKVAKRGQDVALRCDPISGHVSLFWYQQALGQGPEFLTYFQNEAQLDKSGLPSDRFFAERPEGSVSTLKIQRTQQEDSAVYLCASRLTRTGEYEQYFGPGTRLTVT.